This record looks at one T cell receptor (beta chain) sequence and its context. What it binds is not known. This record comes from a study of cytomegalovirus exposure and HLA in healthy donors. Study as a whole: A data release that came early held roughly 80 million unique TCRs from HLA-typed donors.

In the PCR, 60 Vbeta and 13 Jbeta primers were used. Produced via immunoSEQ multiplex PCR; TCRdb's table is partial and in-frame only. The table includes about 150,000 clones, roughly 79% detected once. The germline CDR1 and CDR2 sequences are SGHAT and FQNNGV. The V gene lost 3 bases and the J gene lost 6 bases, with 9 bases spanning the gap. This CDR3 has 12 amino acids. Donors showed nominal health when sampled, although they likely had unrecorded immune exposures. Study conclusions and caveats: No immune exposure information besides CMV serostatus was available.

This rearrangement joins TRBV11-2 to TRBJ2-7; D is ambiguous. This sequence originates from a man younger than 30 in good health and CMV-seronegative. Sequencing was done on a sample of PBMCs. Here the CDR3 reads CASSLVTGEQYF. DNA for the CDR3: TGTGCCAGCAGCTTGGTCACGGGCGAGCAGTACTTC.